The present TCR beta chain was sequenced within a study of OX40 agonist ivuxolimab in advanced cancers. Whole-study context: Head and neck, renal cell, melanoma or hepatocellular carcinoma were the cancers that dose-escalation patients had. From 23 to 79 years was the age range, with a mean of approximately 63 years, and 65% to 90% were male. General observations from the study: Certain nonresponding patients likewise had low normalized T-cell clonal expansion.

In regard to this clone: What it binds is not known.

This table comes from immunoSEQ multiplex PCR, and its TCRdb copy is limited to in-frame clones, with some not included. The sample carries 45,000 to 50,000 clones, approximately 90% recorded once. Patients had blood sampled at baseline and again on cycle 4 day 1 and cycle 7 day 1. The CDR3 has 15 residues. The chain recombines TRBV21-1 with TRBJ2-1; the table's D gene call, TRBD2, was not cross checked with the DNA. TRBV21-1 is labeled a pseudogene. The clonotype comes from an adult with an advanced solid tumor such as melanoma, head and neck, liver or kidney cancer. The input for sequencing was CD4+ or CD8+ T cells sorted from blood, taken in a trial of the OX40 agonist ivuxolimab. The DNA for the CDR3 is TGTGCCAGCAGCTTACCGGGACTAGCGGGAGCTGAGCAGTTCTTC. Amino acid sequence: CASSLPGLAGAEQFF.